This T cell receptor (beta chain) comes out of a study of blood T cell repertoires in COVID-19. On the study more broadly: Specimens from acute and convalescent COVID-19 originated in the United States, Italy and Spain.

Germline CDR1 reads MNHEY; CDR2 reads SVGAGI. This CDR3 spans 14 amino acids. Deletions cut 0 bases from V and 3 bases from J, with 6 bases between. Participant-reported clinical history was the basis for cohort assignment. Cohort 3 recovery required two negative PCRs, clearance, or symptom resolution. Sequencing used immunoSEQ multiplex PCR; TCRdb keeps in-frame clones, though not all of them. The sample shows under 300,000 clones, around 85% of them seen only once. This sequence was found in a woman between 50 and 59 years old who had recovered from COVID-19. The chain uses TRBV6-5 and TRBJ1-5; unclear D gene. Material: PBMCs or T cells enriched from blood (not recorded which). The CDR3 reads CASSYSRANQPQHF. For the CDR3, the DNA is TGTGCCAGCAGTTACTCGAGGGCCAATCAGCCCCAGCATTTT.